Sequencing of this T cell receptor (beta chain) was carried out in a study of T cells expressing NK-cell markers. Study-level information: Repertoires of TCR beta were obtained from T cells sorted as CD3+CD56+NKG2C+, CD3+CD56+NKG2C- and CD3+CD56-NKG2C+. Seropositivity for HCMV was found in seven of the eight sequenced donors, with one seronegative.

TCRdb processed the 5' RACE reads again and assigns one entry to each CDR3 protein, with no DNA. The table for this sample gives a few hundred thousand distinct CDR3 sequences. Turning to this clonotype: Its antigen remains unknown.

Whole-study findings and limits: The CD3+CD56-NKG2C+ fraction of a few donors was also led by these clonotypes.

The CDR3 length is 16 residues. CDR1 and CDR2 from the germline V gene are SGHAT and FQNNGV. Sequencing was done on a sample of blood T cells: a sorted CD56 or NKG2C T cell subset, CD4+ or CD8+ T cells, or bulk PBMC T cells (not recorded which). The genes are TRBV11-2 and TRBJ2-2; TCRdb returns TRBD1, unconfirmable since there is no DNA. The origin of this receptor is a woman between 45 and 65 years old in good health. CDR3: CASSLVGGKKTGELFF.